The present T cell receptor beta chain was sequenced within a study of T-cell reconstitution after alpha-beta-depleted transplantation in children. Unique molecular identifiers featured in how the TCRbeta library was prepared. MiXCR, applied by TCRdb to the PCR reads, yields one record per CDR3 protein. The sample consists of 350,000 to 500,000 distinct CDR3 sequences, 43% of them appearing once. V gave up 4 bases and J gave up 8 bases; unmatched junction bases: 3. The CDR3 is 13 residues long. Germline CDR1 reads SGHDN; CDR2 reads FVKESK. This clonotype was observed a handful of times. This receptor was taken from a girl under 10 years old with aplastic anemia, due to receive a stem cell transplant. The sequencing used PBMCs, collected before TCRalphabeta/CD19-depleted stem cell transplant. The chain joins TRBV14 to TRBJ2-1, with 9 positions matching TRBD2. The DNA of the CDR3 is TGTGCCAGCAGCCCGGGACTAGCCTATGAGCAGTTCTTC. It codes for CASSPGLAYEQFF.